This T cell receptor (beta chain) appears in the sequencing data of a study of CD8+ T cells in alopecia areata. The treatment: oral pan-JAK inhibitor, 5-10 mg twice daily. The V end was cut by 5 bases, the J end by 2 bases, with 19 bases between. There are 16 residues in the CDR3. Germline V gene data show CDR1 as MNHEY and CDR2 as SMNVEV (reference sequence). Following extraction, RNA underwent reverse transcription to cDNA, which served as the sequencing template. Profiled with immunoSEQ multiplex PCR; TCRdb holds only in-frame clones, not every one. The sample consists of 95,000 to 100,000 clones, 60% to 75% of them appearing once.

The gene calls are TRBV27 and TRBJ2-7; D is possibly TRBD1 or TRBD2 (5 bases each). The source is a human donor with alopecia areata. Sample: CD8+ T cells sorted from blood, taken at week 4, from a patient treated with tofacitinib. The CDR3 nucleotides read TGTGCCAGCAGTACTACGCCGGGACGGCTGACCTACGAGCAGTACTTC. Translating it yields CASSTTPGRLTYEQYF.